This T cell receptor beta chain was captured in a study of CD8+ T cells in alopecia areata. Points from the study as a whole: Under tofacitinib, fewer expanded CD8+ clones appeared among the top 100 scalp clones. On tofacitinib, scalp and blood still held many of the expanded lesional clones. Higher clonality and more expanded CD8+ clones appeared in lesional than normal scalp.

V lost 3 bases, J lost 6 bases, and 17 bases stayed unmatched. The CDR3 consists of 16 residues. Germline CDR1 SQVTM, CDR2 ANQGSEA. To note about this clone: Its antigen is as yet unknown.

Treatment here: oral pan-JAK inhibitor, 5-10 mg twice daily. Sequencing used cDNA as its template, made by extracting RNA and reverse transcribing it. TCRdb's table, derived via immunoSEQ multiplex PCR, lists solely in-frame clones and lacks some. This repertoire shows hundreds of thousands of clones, roughly 66% found once; its top ten account for 0.95% to 1.5%. The source material was CD4+ T cells sorted from blood, sampled at week 44, from a patient treated with tofacitinib. The V gene is TRBV29-1, the J gene TRBJ2-7; 7 nucleotides line up with TRBD2. The sequence was collected from a human donor with alopecia areata. The CDR3 loop is CSVERVGPGGMGEQYF. CDR3 DNA sequence: TGCAGCGTTGAGAGGGTAGGCCCGGGAGGAATGGGCGAGCAGTACTTC.